Reported below is one T cell receptor beta chain. This clonotype was counted a few times. This clone's antigen is unknown. No quality values exist for individual bases; no much larger clone is one base distant. Sequencing was performed on an Illumina HiSeq 2500. Quantitative 5'-RACE with molecular barcodes was used to prepare TCR beta libraries. In the original analysis: Disease-linked TCR variants were identified with a new computational method built on a probabilistic model of VDJ rearrangement. TCRdb applied fastp at Q25 and MiXCR to the public reads, then kept only in-frame beta chains. Each CDR3 protein gets just one entry, which takes the most common genes and DNA from the rows behind it. The V and J calls follow TCRdb's processing rather than the paper's. The sample table records about 360,000 distinct CDR3 sequences; more than 20% of these occur just once. Roughly 14% of the sample lies in the top ten.

The data are from a study of CD8 T cells in ankylosing spondylitis (dated by TCRdb to 2016 to 2017). Study-wide context: The study set out to find disease-linked TCR variants by profiling T cell receptor beta repertoires in ankylosing spondylitis patients and healthy donors. In total, the full study cohort was made up of 85 to 140 healthy donors and approximately 27 ankylosing spondylitis patients. Peripheral blood samples were taken, and synovial fluid was additionally collected from ankylosing spondylitis patients.

Paper-wide results and their limitations: The disease-linked clones were reported as significantly enriched in matched synovial fluid samples from ankylosing spondylitis patients. A TCR beta motif made up of seven or eight highly homologous amino acid variants appeared to be characteristic of blood from ankylosing spondylitis patients. Some motif variants had previously been reported in the synovial fluid and blood of reactive arthritis patients, which suggests shared mechanisms of disease initiation. The disease-linked clones had a CD8+ phenotype and were found at relatively low frequencies in peripheral blood.

Including cysteine and phenylalanine, the CDR3 has 16 amino acids. CDR3 DNA only is kept here, 48 bases in frame from base 1. Sequences MGHRA (CDR1) and YSYEKL (CDR2) are obtained from the germline V gene. Trimming leaves V shorter by 4 bases and J shorter by 9 bases, with the junction holding 10 bases beyond the gene matches. This TCR was recovered from a male donor with ankylosing spondylitis or in good health (not recorded which). The V and J segments used are TRBV4-1 and TRBJ2-1, with TRBD2 identical over 12 junction bases. Sequenced: blood, either unsorted or a sorted T cell fraction (not recorded which). The nucleotide sequence is TGCGCCAGCAGCCCGTCTAGCGGGGGGGGAGTCGGTGAGCAGTTCTTC. The encoded protein is CASSPSSGGGVGEQFF.